This is a list of T cell receptor beta chains from one sample in a study of glioma-infiltrating T cells. TCRdb re-analysed the multiplex PCR reads in MiXCR, keeping a single row per CDR3 protein. The sample contains about 93,000 distinct CDR3 sequences, roughly 37% of which appear only once. Sequenced sample: glioma tissue, nonneoplastic brain tissue, or PBMCs (not recorded which). The source of these receptors is a human donor with low-grade glioma or glioblastoma, undergoing nonglioma brain surgery, or in good health (not recorded which). The CDR3 runs from the conserved cysteine through the conserved F or W. The order of the fields is CDR3 length, J gene, clone size, V gene, D gene, CDR3 DNA, CDR3 protein. A D gene is named only where the DNA matches it firmly. Only some rows state a clone size, as once, few, many or a class for expanded clones.

CDR3 length: 17
J gene: TRBJ2-1
clone size: -
V gene: TRBV15
D gene: TRBD2
CDR3 DNA: TGTGCCACCAGCAGAGAGGCGGCTGGACTAGCGTTCGATGAGAAGTTCTTC
CDR3 protein: CATSREAAGLAFDEKFF

CDR3 length: 20
J gene: TRBJ2-1
clone size: -
V gene: TRBV12-3/TRBV12-4
D gene: TRBD2
CDR3 DNA: TGTTCCAGCAGTGCCCAAGGACTAGCGGGGGCTCGAGGCTCCTACAATGAGCATTTCTTC
CDR3 protein: CSSSAQGLAGARGSYNEHFF

CDR3 length: 14
J gene: TRBJ2-5
clone size: many
V gene: TRBV18
D gene: -
CDR3 DNA: TGTGCCAGCTCACCACAGGACGGTGGTTGGACCCAGTACTTC
CDR3 protein: CASSPQDGGWTQYF

CDR3 length: 13
J gene: TRBJ1-1
clone size: many
V gene: TRBV18
D gene: -
CDR3 DNA: TGTGCCAGCTCAGATCCCGCCCAAACTGAAGCTTTCTTT
CDR3 protein: CASSDPAQTEAFF

CDR3 length: 15
J gene: TRBJ2-3
clone size: many
V gene: TRBV2
D gene: TRBD2
CDR3 DNA: TGTGCCAGCAGAAATCGAGCGGGGGCAAGAGATACGCAGTATTTT
CDR3 protein: CASRNRAGARDTQYF

CDR3 length: 13
J gene: TRBJ2-2
clone size: -
V gene: TRBV27
D gene: -
CDR3 DNA: TGTGCCAGCAGGGGAAGGAACACCGGGGAGCTGTTTTTT
CDR3 protein: CASRGRNTGELFF

CDR3 length: 19
J gene: TRBJ2-3
clone size: -
V gene: TRBV4-2
D gene: TRBD2
CDR3 DNA: TGTGCCAGCAGCCAAGGAACCCGACTAGCGAGAGATCATAAAGATACGCAGTATTTT
CDR3 protein: CASSQGTRLARDHKDTQYF

CDR3 length: 16
J gene: TRBJ2-4
clone size: many
V gene: TRBV7-2
D gene: -
CDR3 DNA: TGTGCCAGCAGCTTGGAGCGGTCGGAGACCAAAAACATTCAGTACTTC
CDR3 protein: CASSLERSETKNIQYF

CDR3 length: 14
J gene: TRBJ1-1
clone size: many
V gene: TRBV2
D gene: -
CDR3 DNA: TGTGCCAGCAGTGAAAGACGGGGAGACACTGAAGCTTTCTTT
CDR3 protein: CASSERRGDTEAFF

CDR3 length: 16
J gene: TRBJ1-1
clone size: -
V gene: TRBV28
D gene: TRBD1
CDR3 DNA: TGTGCCATCTGCAGGGGGGACCAGAGGGTTTTCACTGAAGCTTTCTTT
CDR3 protein: CAICRGDQRVFTEAFF